This T cell receptor beta chain emerged from a study of control samples from healthy donors and cancer patients. Here immunoSEQ multiplex PCR was the method, and the copy in TCRdb shows in-frame clones only, minus some. The sample has 90,000 to 100,000 clones; roughly nine tenths are singletons. This clonotype was sampled from a woman younger than 35 in good health. Sequencing was done on a sample of blood.

CDR3 bases: TGTGCCAGCAGCTTAACGCAGGGGCCTAATTCACCCCTCCACTTT. This translates into CASSLTQGPNSPLHF. The chain employs TRBV7-6 and TRBJ1-6; D possibly corresponds to TRBD1 (6 bases). This CDR3 is 15 amino acids long. Germline V lookup: CDR1 SGHVS, CDR2 FNYEAQ. V lost 2 bases, J lost 6 bases, and 11 bases lay in between.